Included here is one T cell receptor beta chain sequence, with context. Its target is not known. Unique molecular identifiers were incorporated into the prepared TCRbeta library. MiXCR, applied by TCRdb to the PCR reads, yields one record per CDR3 protein. The sample lists roughly 490,000 distinct CDR3 sequences, about 10% occurring once. This entry belongs to a study of T-cell reconstitution after alpha-beta-depleted transplantation in children. General study findings and limits: Approximately two months post-transplant, alpha-beta T cells reportedly originated from several hundred expanded graft clones. Several patients had high TCRbeta diversity at day 60; it came from surviving recipient T cells and thymic progenitors. Newly generated T cells supplied most T-cell counts and diversity one year post-transplant.

The material was PBMCs, mostly from graft donor cells, obtained 180 days after TCRalphabeta/CD19-depleted stem cell transplant. The clonotype comes from a female patient aged 2 to 10 who had a stem cell transplant for aplastic anemia, so the T cells may come from the graft donor.

The CDR3 sequence: CASQGQGTYNEQFF. CDR3 DNA: TGTGCCAGCCAAGGACAGGGGACTTACAATGAGCAGTTCTTC. V is TRBV28 and J is TRBJ2-1; 9 bases map to TRBD1. The germline V gene encodes CDR1 MDHEN and CDR2 SYDVKM. J lost 4 bases, V lost 8 bases, and 6 bases had no gene match. The CDR3 contains 14 residues.